Below, one TCR beta chain is given with its context. As yet, its antigen is unknown. TCRdb recomputed calls from the PCR reads with MiXCR, one row per CDR3 protein. The sample yields approximately 670,000 distinct CDR3 sequences, just under 20% seen once. These data belong to a study of molecular identifiers for immune sequencing clone quantification. The study, taken as a whole, reports: Over 98% of effector molecules, but under 1% in naive cells, were held by clones with more than 20 RNA copies.

Trimming took 4 bases from V and 4 from J, leaving 11 bases between them. There are 15 residues in the CDR3. Per germline, CDR1 PRHDT and CDR2 FYEKMQ (reference sequence). The origin of this receptor is a human donor in good health. Some libraries in this study had Jurkat cell RNA spiked in. The chain joins TRBV13 to TRBJ2-6, with D possibly matching TRBD1 (7 bases). The specimen was naive CD8+ T cells from blood, with Jurkat cell RNA spiked in. This sample's subset: FACS-sorted CD8+CD4-CCR7+CD45RA+ naive T cells. The CDR3 loop reads CASSSGGWGANVLTF. DNA for the CDR3: TGTGCCAGCAGCTCAGGGGGGTGGGGGGCCAACGTCCTGACTTTC.